These 17 T cell receptor beta chains came from one sample sequenced in a study of blood T cell repertoires in COVID-19. Sequencing was performed with immunoSEQ multiplex PCR; in TCRdb, only in-frame clones are kept and a portion is missing. The data show hundreds of thousands of clones, with almost 85% seen just once and roughly 7.8% held by the top ten. The sample comprised peripheral blood. Receptors were obtained from a human donor in a cohort sampled during active COVID-19.

CDR3 residues: CASSPRGYGYTF. CDR3 nucleotide sequence: TGTGCCAGCAGCCCCAGGGGCTATGGCTACACCTTC. This chain uses TRBV9 with TRBJ1-2, with D maybe TRBD1 (6 bases). Germline values: CDR1 SGDLS, CDR2 YYNGEE. Trimming cost V 4 bases and J 4 bases, with 8 bases left between them. The CDR3 is 12 amino acids.

This clone was detected once. The chain joins TRBV5-1 to TRBJ1-4; D gene ambiguous. The V gene lost 0 bases and the J gene lost 0 bases, with 6 bases spanning the gap. This CDR3 is built from 15 residues. CDR1 and CDR2 (germline): SGHRS, YFSETQ. CDR3 DNA: TGCGCCAGCAGCTTGGAGATAGCAACTAATGAAAAACTGTTTTTT. As protein: CASSLEIATNEKLFF.

This chain connects TRBV19 to TRBJ1-6; the D is unclear. The CDR3 runs to 14 residues. Germline-derived CDR1 and CDR2 are LNHDA and SQIVND (reference sequence). Trimming shortened V by 2 bases and J by 6 bases, and 8 bases separated the two germline ends. CDR3 bases: TGTGCCAGTAGTATAAAGGGAGGTAATTCACCCCTCCACTTT. Translated, it gives CASSIKGGNSPLHF.

This clone was picked up a small number of times. J is TRBJ1-5 and V is TRBV27; maybe TRBD1 (6 bases). With 6 bases removed from V and 9 bases from J, the gap between germline ends came to 15 bases. The CDR3 runs to 13 residues. Germline V gene lookup returns CDR1 MNHEY and CDR2 SMNVEV (reference sequence). This chain's CDR3 is CASRNRDTGPQHF. The CDR3 DNA reads as TGTGCCAGCAGGAACCGGGACACCGGGCCCCAGCATTTT.

The chain recombines TRBV2 with TRBJ1-1; 7 bases align to TRBD1. The CDR3 runs to 13 residues. V was pared by 5 bases and J by 7 bases, with 7 bases of the junction left unmatched. Germline CDR1 SNHLY, CDR2 FYNNEI. CDR3 bases: TGTGCCAGCAGTAGACGACAGGGCGGTGAAGCTTTCTTT. Its protein product is CASSRRQGGEAFF.

The chain links TRBV30 to TRBJ1-5, with TRBD1 identical over 7 bases. The V gene's germline CDR1 is GTSNPN and CDR2 SVGIG (reference sequence). CDR3 length: 15 amino acids. J gave up 7 bases and V 1 base, and 10 bases lay outside the gene matches. The CDR3 loop is CAWSGLTGNRQPQHF. DNA for the CDR3: TGTGCCTGGAGTGGGTTGACAGGGAACCGGCAGCCCCAGCATTTT.

This chain joins TRBV5-1 and TRBJ1-6, with D possibly TRBD1 on 6 matching bases. CDR1 is SGHRS, CDR2 YFSETQ, per germline. Trimming stripped 1 base from V and 8 bases from J, with 10 bases between. CDR3 size: 14 residues. CDR3 sequence: CASSLLGGDSPLHF. Written as DNA, the CDR3 is TGCGCCAGCAGCTTGTTAGGGGGTGATTCACCCCTCCACTTT.

V gene TRBV5-4 combines with J gene TRBJ2-2; tentative D call: TRBD2 (5 bases). The CDR3 has 13 residues. V lost 7 bases to trimming and J lost 4 bases, with 11 bases between them. The germline V gene encodes CDR1 SGHNT and CDR2 YYREEE (reference sequence). This chain's CDR3 is CASGGVGTGELFF. CDR3 DNA sequence: TGTGCCAGCGGAGGAGTCGGCACCGGGGAGCTGTTTTTT.

The chain joins TRBV25-1 to TRBJ1-4; 9 nucleotides match TRBD1. The CDR3 contains 14 residues. V trimming: 6 bases; J trimming: 11 bases; junction bases outside the gene matches: 10. Germline V CDR1 and CDR2: MGHDK, SYGVNS. The CDR3 sequence: CASSLRDREDKLFF. CDR3 nucleotide sequence: TGTGCCAGCAGCCTCCGGGACAGGGAGGACAAACTGTTTTTT.

The chain joins TRBV19 to TRBJ2-2; TRBD1 matches 8 bases. Germline CDR1 and CDR2: LNHDA and SQIVND (reference sequence). The CDR3 sequence is 15 residues long. V lost 4 bases, J lost 8 bases, and 9 bases stayed unmatched. The CDR3 nucleotides read TGTGCCAGTAGTAAGGACAGGGCTTTGGGAGGGGAGCTGTTTTTT. It yields the protein CASSKDRALGGELFF.

In regard to this clone: Other DNA sequences of this sample code for an identical CDR3. CDR3 amino acids: CASSLAGTGGEKLFF. CDR3 DNA sequence: TGCGCCAGCAGCTTGGCCGGGACAGGGGGGGAAAAACTGTTTTTT. The chain has TRBV5-1 and TRBJ1-4; TRBD1 matches at 11 bases. Per the germline V gene, CDR1 is SGHRS and CDR2 is YFSETQ. The CDR3 covers 15 residues. V was pared by 0 bases and J by 8 bases, with 3 bases of the junction left unmatched. Filled out from reference TRBV5-1 and TRBJ1-4, the complete variable domain reads KAGVTQTPRYLIKTRGQQVTLSCSPISGHRSVSWYQQTPGQGLQFLFEYFSETQRNKGNFPGRFSGRQFSNSRSEMNVSTLELGDSALYLCASSLAGTGGEKLFFGSGTQLSVL.

This clone came up many times. The chain recombines TRBV5-1 with TRBJ2-1; TRBD2 might be the D (7 bases). Germline CDR1 and CDR2: SGHRS and YFSETQ. This CDR3 contains 14 residues. Deletions cut 1 base from V and 9 bases from J, with 14 bases between. The CDR3 protein is CASSLWGGGSEQFF. CDR3 coding DNA: TGCGCCAGCAGCTTGTGGGGGGGCGGTTCTGAGCAGTTCTTC.

The genes are TRBV5-6 and TRBJ2-3, with 12 bases that match TRBD2. V shed 0 bases, J shed 1 base, and the junction held 6 bases outside the gene matches. CDR1 and CDR2 (germline): SGHDT, YYEEEE. This CDR3 comprises 18 residues. The CDR3 is CASSLVSSGGAGTDTQYF. As DNA, the CDR3 is TGTGCCAGCAGCTTGGTCTCTAGCGGGGGGGCAGGCACAGATACGCAGTATTTT.

The chain recombines TRBV3-1 (or the pseudogene TRBV3-2) with TRBJ1-2; D may be TRBD1 (6 bases). Germline V lookup: CDR1 LGHDT, CDR2 YNNKEL (reference sequence). This CDR3 has 14 amino acids. Deletions cut 4 bases from V and 5 bases from J, with 14 bases between. Written as DNA, the CDR3 is TGTGCCAGCAGCCTCCGGGACACCGAATATGGCTACACCTTC. Protein product: CASSLRDTEYGYTF.

This chain connects TRBV30 to TRBJ1-6; the D is unclear. Germline V CDR1 and CDR2: GTSNPN, SVGIG (reference sequence). CDR3 length: 15 residues. The V end lost 3 bases, the J end lost 0 bases, and 9 bases lay between the germline ends. The CDR3, as DNA: TGTGCCTGGAGGAGCACTAGCTCCTATAATTCACCCCTCCACTTT. It encodes CAWRSTSSYNSPLHF.

This chain joins TRBV5-1 and TRBJ1-1; D is ambiguous. CDR3 size: 14 residues. Trimming removed 5 bases at V and 2 bases at J, with 13 bases between. Looked up from germline, CDR1 is SGHRS and CDR2 is YFSETQ. The CDR3 DNA is TGCGCCAGCAGTAACCAACTCCGAAACACTGAAGCTTTCTTT. This codes for CASSNQLRNTEAFF.

Notes on this clone: Because the CDR3's place on the DNA is in doubt, the DNA is left out and the CDR3 is given as listed by TCRdb. V and J are TRBV30 and TRBJ1-1; the D call of TRBD1 is as the table states it, not checked on the DNA. CDR1 is GTSNPN, CDR2 SVGIG, per germline (reference sequence). Ends included, the CDR3 has 13 residues. The CDR3 reads CAWSVGTGIITFF.